A single sample is the source of the 3 T cell receptor beta chains below, sequenced in a study of CD8 T cells in ankylosing spondylitis. These receptors have no identified antigens. TCRdb re-derived calls from the 5' RACE reads in MiXCR, one entry per CDR3 protein. The sample has about 540,000 distinct CDR3 sequences, roughly 12% seen once. The study's findings and limits: Characteristic of ankylosing spondylitis blood, it appeared, was a TCR beta motif comprising about eight highly homologous variants.

Sequenced sample: blood, either unsorted or a sorted T cell fraction (not recorded which). The receptor source for this set is a male donor with ankylosing spondylitis.

Only a few counts were recorded for this clonotype. The chain links TRBV6-1 to TRBJ1-5; no reliable D call. This CDR3 contains 13 residues. Germline V gene lookup returns CDR1 MNHNS and CDR2 SASEGT. Trimming removed 6 bases at V and 3 bases at J, with 9 bases between. The CDR3 sequence is CASSARYNQPQHF. DNA for the CDR3: TGTGCCAGCAGCGCTAGGTACAATCAGCCCCAGCATTTT.

The CDR3, as DNA: TGCGCCAGCAGCTTGACGCAGACAGGGGGTATCTACGAGCAGTACTTC. It translates to CASSLTQTGGIYEQYF. This chain joins TRBV5-1 and TRBJ2-7, with 9 bases matching TRBD1. The CDR3 sequence is 16 residues long. J lost 3 bases, V lost 1 base, and 8 bases had no gene match. Germline values: CDR1 SGHRS, CDR2 YFSETQ. The variable domain in full, with the rest retrieved from reference TRBV5-1 and TRBJ2-7, is KAGVTQTPRYLIKTRGQQVTLSCSPISGHRSVSWYQQTPGQGLQFLFEYFSETQRNKGNFPGRFSGRQFSNSRSEMNVSTLELGDSALYLCASSLTQTGGIYEQYFGPGTRLTVT.

This clonotype was counted a few times. The chain employs TRBV3-1 and TRBJ1-5; D is ambiguous. In germline, CDR1 is LGHDT, CDR2 YNNKEL (reference sequence). The CDR3 is made up of 14 amino acids. The ends were cut back, 0 bases at V and 2 bases at J, with 5 bases in the middle. CDR3 loop: CASSQDQGNQPQHF. DNA for the CDR3: TGTGCCAGCAGCCAAGATCAGGGCAATCAGCCCCAGCATTTT. Full variable domain (remainder filled in from reference TRBV3-1 and TRBJ1-5): DTAVSQTPKYLVTQMGNDKSIKCEQNLGHDTMYWYKQDSKKFLKIMFSYNNKELIINETVPNRFSPKSPDKAHLNLHINSLELGDSAVYFCASSQDQGNQPQHFGDGTRLSIL.